The clone carrying this T cell receptor beta chain was recorded once. A much more abundant neighbour one base away suggests this may be a read error. V lost 5 bases and J 1 base, leaving 5 bases between the germline ends. The CDR3 runs to 13 residues. Germline V CDR1 and CDR2: SEHNR, FQNEAQ (reference sequence). TCRdb re-analysed the RT-PCR reads in MiXCR, keeping a single row per CDR3 protein. The repertoire consists of about 410,000 distinct CDR3 sequences, with around 16% occurring once and the leading ten covering less than 8.5%. The sample is drawn from a study of patients and donors after allogeneic stem cell transplantation.

Sequenced sample: blood, either unsorted or a sorted T cell fraction (not recorded which). The TCR originated in a human donor who was either an allogeneic HSCT recipient or a stem cell or donor lymphocyte infusion donor (not recorded which). It is not recorded whose cells these are; they may come from a transplant donor. The chain couples TRBV7-9 to TRBJ2-2; D is unresolved. The DNA of the CDR3 is TGTGCCAGCAGCCGGATGAACACCGGGGAGCTGTTTTTT. Translating it yields CASSRMNTGELFF.